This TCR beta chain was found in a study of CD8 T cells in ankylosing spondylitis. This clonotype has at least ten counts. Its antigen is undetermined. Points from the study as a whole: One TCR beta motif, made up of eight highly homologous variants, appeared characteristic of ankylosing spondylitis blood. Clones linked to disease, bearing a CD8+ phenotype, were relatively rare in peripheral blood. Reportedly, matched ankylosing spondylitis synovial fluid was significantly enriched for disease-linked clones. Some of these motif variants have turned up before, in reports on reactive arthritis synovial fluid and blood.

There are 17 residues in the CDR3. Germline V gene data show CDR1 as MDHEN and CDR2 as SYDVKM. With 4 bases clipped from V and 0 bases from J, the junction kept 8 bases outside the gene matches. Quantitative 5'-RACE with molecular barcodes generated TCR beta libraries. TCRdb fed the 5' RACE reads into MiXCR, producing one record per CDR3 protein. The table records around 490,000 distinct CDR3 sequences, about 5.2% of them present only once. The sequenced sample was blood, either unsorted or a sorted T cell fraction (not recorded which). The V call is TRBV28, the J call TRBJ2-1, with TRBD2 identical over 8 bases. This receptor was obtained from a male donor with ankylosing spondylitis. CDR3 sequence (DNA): TGTGCCAGCAGTTCCTCGGGGGGGGGGAGCTCCTACAATGAGCAGTTCTTC. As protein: CASSSSGGGSSYNEQFF.